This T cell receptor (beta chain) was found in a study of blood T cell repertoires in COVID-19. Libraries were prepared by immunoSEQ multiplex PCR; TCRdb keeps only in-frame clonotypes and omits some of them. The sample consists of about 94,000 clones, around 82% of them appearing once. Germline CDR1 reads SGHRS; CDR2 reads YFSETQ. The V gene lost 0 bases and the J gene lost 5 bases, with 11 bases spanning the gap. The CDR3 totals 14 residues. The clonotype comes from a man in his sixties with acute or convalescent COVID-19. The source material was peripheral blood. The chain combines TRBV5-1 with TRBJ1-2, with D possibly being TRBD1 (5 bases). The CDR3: CASSLGRVAYGYTF. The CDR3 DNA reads TGCGCCAGCAGCTTGGGCAGGGTGGCGTATGGCTACACCTTC.